This T cell receptor beta chain comes out of a study of CD8 T cells in acute hepatitis C reinfection. Whole-study findings and limits: Acute resolver, follow-up resolver and acute chronic samples had similar high diversity.

CDR1 and CDR2 (germline): LGHNA, YNFKEQ. The CDR3 runs to 12 residues. V was pared by 1 base and J by 4 bases, with 3 bases between. Assay used: immunoSEQ multiplex PCR; TCRdb lists only in-frame clones, some missing. This table holds around 36,000 clones, 80% to 90% found once. In regard to this clone: No antigen is known for it.

Sample time point: naive CD8 control sorted from an acute-time-point sample. A positive HCV RNA or antibody test following a negative test within 24 weeks defined acute primary infection. The chain carries TRBV4-2 and TRBJ2-3; D is unclear. What was sequenced was naive CD8+ T cells from PBMCs. This clonotype was sampled from a woman aged 18-35 years who spontaneously cleared hepatitis C infection. The CDR3, as DNA: TGTGCCAGCAGCCAAGTGGCAGATACGCAGTATTTT. As protein: CASSQVADTQYF.